Below, 21 T cell receptor beta chains from the same sample are listed, as sequenced in a study of blood T cell repertoires in COVID-19. Here immunoSEQ multiplex PCR was the method, and the copy in TCRdb shows in-frame clones only, minus some. Of under 400,000 clones in the sample, roughly 90% were seen once. The sample was PBMCs or T cells enriched from blood (not recorded which). These receptors came from a woman aged 25 to 39 who had been exposed to COVID-19.

Remarks on this clone: This sample includes further DNA sequences coding for the same CDR3. The chain carries TRBV18 and TRBJ2-1; D might be TRBD1 (6 bases). The CDR3 length is 16 residues. CDR1 KGHSH and CDR2 LQKENI come from the germline V gene. The germline V and J ends were trimmed by 0 bases and 0 bases, with 9 bases remaining between them. CDR3 in amino acids: CASSPPRGNSYNEQFF. CDR3 DNA: TGTGCCAGCTCACCACCAAGGGGGAACTCCTACAATGAGCAGTTCTTC.

The chain has TRBV28 and TRBJ2-5, with TRBD2 matching over 7 bases. CDR3 length: 18 amino acids. Germline values: CDR1 MDHEN, CDR2 SYDVKM. Trimming at V came to 5 bases and at J to 4 bases, leaving 19 bases not matched to a gene. The CDR3 coding sequence is TGTGCCAGCAGTCTTTTTCGGGGGACCGGGGGAGGGTTAGAGACCCAGTACTTC. The encoded protein is CASSLFRGTGGGLETQYF.

In this sample, this clone turned up once. This sample also contains other DNA sequences that code for the same CDR3. V and J are TRBV7-9 and TRBJ2-7, with TRBD2 identical over 8 bases. Germline values: CDR1 SEHNR, CDR2 FQNEAQ (reference sequence). Losses at the gene ends were 3 bases for V and 4 bases for J; bases not matched to a gene: 5. The CDR3 runs to 14 residues. CDR3 bases: TGTGCCAGCAGCTTGGCGGGAGGTCCTTACGAGCAGTACTTC. Its protein is CASSLAGGPYEQYF.

This chain joins TRBV28 and TRBJ1-5; D is uncertain. The CDR3 is 13 residues long. Germline CDR1 is MDHEN and CDR2 is SYDVKM. V lost 5 bases and J 5 bases, leaving 10 bases between the germline ends. The CDR3, as DNA: TGTGCCAGCAGTCCCACCGAGGATCAGCCCCAGCATTTT. It encodes CASSPTEDQPQHF.

For this clone: A read error may produce the germline difference seen at one junction end. V and J are TRBV29-1 and TRBJ2-7; tentative D call: TRBD1 (6 bases). The germline CDR1 and CDR2 sequences are SQVTM and ANQGSEA. CDR3 size: 12 residues. The CDR3 loop reads CSANRDSSEQYF. CDR3 sequence (DNA): TGCAGCGCGAACAGGGATTCCTCCGAGCAGTACTTC.

V usage is TRBV28 and J usage is TRBJ1-5, with TRBD1 as a possible D gene (5 bases). Germline V gene sequence: CDR1 MDHEN, CDR2 SYDVKM. The CDR3 is 16 residues long. V lost 5 bases to trimming and J lost 4 bases, with 18 bases between them. In DNA, the CDR3 is TGTGCCAGCAGTCCCGGGAGAGTCGGGGGGAATCAGCCCCAGCATTTT. It yields the protein CASSPGRVGGNQPQHF.

The chain carries TRBV7-3 and TRBJ2-7, with 8 bases aligning to TRBD2. This CDR3 spans 19 amino acids. In germline, CDR1 is SGHTA, CDR2 FQGTGA. The J segment lost 3 bases and the V segment lost 2 bases, leaving 18 bases of the junction unmatched. The CDR3: CASSLEQITSGKRLYEQYF. As DNA, the CDR3 is TGTGCCAGCAGCTTAGAACAAATAACTAGCGGAAAGCGCCTCTACGAGCAGTACTTC. Full variable domain (outside the CDR3, taken from reference TRBV7-3 and TRBJ2-7): GAGVSQTPSNKVTEKGKYVELRCDPISGHTALYWYRQSLGQGPEFLIYFQGTGAADDSGLPNDRFFAVRPEGSVSTLKIQRTERGDSAVYLCASSLEQITSGKRLYEQYFGPGTRLTVT.

This clone was found once. This chain links TRBV12-3 or TRBV12-4 with TRBJ2-7; TRBD2 is a possible D gene (7 bases). Trimming took off 10 bases at V and 5 bases at J, with 18 bases between the two ends. CDR3 length: 13 amino acids. This CDR3 is CATGGGSKDEQYF. CDR3 in DNA: TGTGCCACCGGGGGCGGGAGTAAGGACGAGCAGTACTTC.

V gene TRBV5-1 combines with J gene TRBJ2-5; 13 nucleotides line up with TRBD2. The CDR3 has 17 amino acids. Germline V gene sequence: CDR1 SGHRS, CDR2 YFSETQ. With V trimmed by 0 bases and J by 5 bases, 7 bases remained unmatched. In nucleotides, the CDR3 is TGCGCCAGCAGCTTGGGGACTAGCGGGAGCGGGGCGGAGACCCAGTACTTC. This gives the protein CASSLGTSGSGAETQYF.

This clone was seen once. The rearrangement joins TRBV27 to TRBJ2-7; 11 bases line up with TRBD2. The germline V gene encodes CDR1 MNHEY and CDR2 SMNVEV (reference sequence). The CDR3 runs to 15 residues. The junction had 7 bases not matched to a gene; V was cut back by 5 bases and J by 4 bases. CDR3 coding DNA: TGTGCCAGCAGTCCCTCCGGACTAGCGGGTTACGAGCAGTACTTC. Translated, it gives CASSPSGLAGYEQYF.

The CDR3 sequence: CASSPYPPGQGNTEAFF. The CDR3 DNA follows: TGTGCCAGCAGTCCGTACCCCCCGGGACAGGGAAACACTGAAGCTTTCTTT. This rearrangement joins TRBV27 to TRBJ1-1, with TRBD1 identical over 9 bases. The trim removed 5 bases at V and 2 bases at J, leaving 12 bases unmatched. The CDR3 has 17 amino acids. Germline V CDR1 and CDR2: MNHEY, SMNVEV (reference sequence).

The genes are TRBV30 and TRBJ2-7; TRBD1 might be the D (5 bases). Trimming pared 2 bases from V and 6 bases from J, leaving 17 bases between. The CDR3 sequence is 14 residues long. Germline V gene data show CDR1 as GTSNPN and CDR2 as SVGIG (reference sequence). The CDR3 DNA reads as TGTGCCTGGAGTAAGGGGCCCGCAGGGCTCGAGCAGTACTTC. Translating gives CAWSKGPAGLEQYF.

The gene calls are TRBV5-1 and TRBJ2-3; 7 bases are a match to TRBD1. Trimming cost V 4 bases and J 1 base; bases outside gene matches: 9. The CDR3 runs to 16 residues. Germline-derived CDR1 and CDR2 are SGHRS and YFSETQ. CDR3 loop: CASSPHRGRGTDTQYF. As DNA, the CDR3 is TGCGCCAGCAGCCCGCACAGGGGTAGGGGCACAGATACGCAGTATTTT.

This clone was counted once. This chain joins TRBV4-1 and TRBJ2-3; D perhaps matches TRBD1 (5 bases). This CDR3 contains 15 residues. V dropped 4 bases and J dropped 0 bases, with 11 bases sitting between them. The germline V gene encodes CDR1 MGHRA and CDR2 YSYEKL. CDR3 nucleotide sequence: TGCGCCAGCAGCCCCCAAGGGGCTAGCACAGATACGCAGTATTTT. Protein sequence: CASSPQGASTDTQYF.

The chain uses TRBV28 and TRBJ1-1; 7 nucleotides line up with TRBD1. V lost 3 bases, J lost 0 bases, and 13 bases stayed unmatched. This CDR3 region has 18 residues. In germline, CDR1 is MDHEN, CDR2 SYDVKM. The DNA of the CDR3 is TGTGCCAGCAGTTTTGGTTCTCGGACAGGCAGAATGAACACTGAAGCTTTCTTT. Encoded protein: CASSFGSRTGRMNTEAFF.

The genes are TRBV18 and TRBJ1-2; 7 nucleotides match TRBD1. Germline lookup yields CDR1 KGHSH and CDR2 LQKENI. Germline trimming cut 3 bases from V and 8 bases from J; bases unmatched to any gene: 6. This CDR3 is built from 13 residues. CDR3 residues: CASSPETGIGYTF. The CDR3 coding sequence is TGTGCCAGCTCACCCGAGACAGGGATCGGCTACACCTTC.

The chain joins TRBV21-1 to TRBJ2-3; the table's D gene call, TRBD2, was not cross checked with the DNA. TRBV21-1 is described as a pseudogene. The CDR3 is 18 residues long. CDR3 sequence reads: CASSNLYWLAGATDTQYF. The CDR3 DNA follows: TGTGCCAGCAGCAATTTATACTGGCTAGCGGGGGCTACAGATACGCAGTATTTT.

The chain couples TRBV19 to TRBJ1-2, with D hard to call. Between the trimmed V and J ends, which lost 6 bases and 0 bases, there was a span of 8 bases. Germline V gene lookup returns CDR1 LNHDA and CDR2 SQIVND (reference sequence). The CDR3 runs 13 residues. The CDR3 reads CASRQLANYGYTF. The CDR3 DNA reads TGTGCCAGTAGACAGTTAGCTAACTATGGCTACACCTTC.

This clone was seen only a few times. The CDR3 loop reads CSVVRNSYNEQFF. The CDR3 nucleotides read TGCAGCGTTGTCAGGAACTCCTACAATGAGCAGTTCTTC. The chain links TRBV29-1 to TRBJ2-1, with D unresolved. Deletions cut 4 bases from V and 0 bases from J, with 7 bases between. The CDR3 loop spans 13 amino acids. CDR1 SQVTM and CDR2 ANQGSEA come from the germline V gene.

V usage is TRBV6-5 and J usage is TRBJ2-5; 8 bases match TRBD2. Per the germline V gene, CDR1 is MNHEY and CDR2 is SVGAGI. The ends lost 6 bases at V and 6 bases at J; junction bases unmatched: 12. The CDR3 spans 15 residues. CDR3: CASSPGGGGKKTQYF. The CDR3 DNA is TGTGCCAGCAGCCCCGGGGGGGGAGGTAAAAAGACCCAGTACTTC.

V and J are TRBV5-1 and TRBJ2-7; 7 bases are shared with TRBD2. Germline V gives CDR1 SGHRS, CDR2 YFSETQ. The trim removed 1 base at V and 3 bases at J, leaving 13 bases unmatched. The CDR3 has 17 residues. The CDR3 sequence is CASSLSVSGARIYEQYF. DNA for the CDR3: TGCGCCAGCAGCTTGTCGGTCAGCGGGGCTCGAATCTACGAGCAGTACTTC. The complete variable domain, with remaining parts taken from reference TRBV5-1 and TRBJ2-7, reads KAGVTQTPRYLIKTRGQQVTLSCSPISGHRSVSWYQQTPGQGLQFLFEYFSETQRNKGNFPGRFSGRQFSNSRSEMNVSTLELGDSALYLCASSLSVSGARIYEQYFGPGTRLTVT.